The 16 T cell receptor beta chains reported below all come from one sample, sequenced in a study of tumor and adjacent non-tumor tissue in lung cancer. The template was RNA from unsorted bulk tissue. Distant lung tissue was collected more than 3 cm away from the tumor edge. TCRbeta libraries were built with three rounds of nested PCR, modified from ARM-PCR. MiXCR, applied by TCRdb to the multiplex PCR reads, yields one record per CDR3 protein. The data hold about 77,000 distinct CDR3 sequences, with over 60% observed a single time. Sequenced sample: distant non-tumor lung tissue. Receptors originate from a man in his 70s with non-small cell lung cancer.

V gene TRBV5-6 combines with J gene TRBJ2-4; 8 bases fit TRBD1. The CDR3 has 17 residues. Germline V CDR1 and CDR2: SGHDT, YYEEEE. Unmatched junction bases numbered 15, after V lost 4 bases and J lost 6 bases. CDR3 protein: CASSVYVTGVVGNIQYF. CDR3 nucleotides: TGTGCCAGCAGCGTTTACGTGACAGGGGTCGTTGGAAACATTCAGTACTTC. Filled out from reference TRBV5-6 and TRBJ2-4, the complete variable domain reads DAGVTQSPTHLIKTRGQQVTLRCSPKSGHDTVSWYQQALGQGPQFIFQYYEEEERQRGNFPDRFSGHQFPNYSSELNVNALLLGDSALYLCASSVYVTGVVGNIQYFGAGTRLSVL.

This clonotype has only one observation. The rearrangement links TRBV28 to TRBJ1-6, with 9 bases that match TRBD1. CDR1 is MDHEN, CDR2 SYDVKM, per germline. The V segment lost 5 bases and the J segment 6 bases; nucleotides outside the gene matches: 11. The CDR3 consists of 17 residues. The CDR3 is CASSLGQGTALNSPLHF. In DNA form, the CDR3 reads TGTGCCAGCAGTCTGGGACAGGGCACAGCTCTTAATTCACCCCTCCACTTT.

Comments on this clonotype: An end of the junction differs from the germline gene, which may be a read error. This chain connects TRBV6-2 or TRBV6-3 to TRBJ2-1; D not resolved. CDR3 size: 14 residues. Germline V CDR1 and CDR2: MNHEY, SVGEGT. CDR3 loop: CASSYSNSYYEQFF. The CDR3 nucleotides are TGTGCCAGCAGTTACTCTAACTCCTACTATGAGCAGTTCTTC.

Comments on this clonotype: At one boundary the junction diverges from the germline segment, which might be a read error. The CDR3 coding sequence is TGTGACAGCAGAACCCACCGGGACAAAAATTCACCCGTCCACTTT. Its translation is CDSRTHRDKNSPVHF. The chain couples TRBV6-5 to TRBJ1-6, with D perhaps TRBD1 (6 bases). The CDR3 contains 15 residues. Germline CDR1 MNHEY, CDR2 SVGAGI.

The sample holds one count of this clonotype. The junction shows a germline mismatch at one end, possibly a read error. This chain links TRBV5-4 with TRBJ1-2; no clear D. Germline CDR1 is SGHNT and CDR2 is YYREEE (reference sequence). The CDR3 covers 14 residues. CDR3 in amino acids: CANSGENRGEGYSF. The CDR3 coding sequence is TGTGCCAACAGCGGAGAAAACAGAGGTGAAGGCTACAGCTTC.

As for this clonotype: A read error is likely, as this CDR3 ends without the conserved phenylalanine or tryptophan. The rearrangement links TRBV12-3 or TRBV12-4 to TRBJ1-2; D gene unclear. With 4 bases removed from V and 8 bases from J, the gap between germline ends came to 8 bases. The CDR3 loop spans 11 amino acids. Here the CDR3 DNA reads TGTGCCAGCAGTTCGGACGAAGGCTACACCTCC. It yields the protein CASSSDEGYTS.

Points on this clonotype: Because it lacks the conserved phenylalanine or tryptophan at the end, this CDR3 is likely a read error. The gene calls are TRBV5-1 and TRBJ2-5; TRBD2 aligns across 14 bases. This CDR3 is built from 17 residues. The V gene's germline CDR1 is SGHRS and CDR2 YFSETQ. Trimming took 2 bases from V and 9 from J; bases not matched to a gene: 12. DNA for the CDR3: TGCGCCAGCAGCTTCCAGCCGTCGGGACTAGCGGGAGCGGCCCAGTACTCC. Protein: CASSFQPSGLAGAAQYS.

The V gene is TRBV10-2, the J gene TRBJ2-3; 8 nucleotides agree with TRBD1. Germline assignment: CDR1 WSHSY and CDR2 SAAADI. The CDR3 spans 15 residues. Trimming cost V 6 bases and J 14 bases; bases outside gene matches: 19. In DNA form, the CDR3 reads TGCGCCAGCAGCGATCCGGGACAGGACACAGATATGCGGTATTTT. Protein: CASSDPGQDTDMRYF.

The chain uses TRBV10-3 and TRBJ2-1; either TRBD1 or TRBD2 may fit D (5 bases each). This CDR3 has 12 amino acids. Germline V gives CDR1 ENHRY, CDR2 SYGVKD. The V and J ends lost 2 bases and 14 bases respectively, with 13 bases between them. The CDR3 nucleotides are TGTGCCATCAGTGAGCTAATGGGGACGGAGTTCTTC. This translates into CAISELMGTEFF.

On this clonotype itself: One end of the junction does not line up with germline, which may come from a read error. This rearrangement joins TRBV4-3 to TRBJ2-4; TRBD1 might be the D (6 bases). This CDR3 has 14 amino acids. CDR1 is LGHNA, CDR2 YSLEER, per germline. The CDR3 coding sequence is TGTGCCCGCAGCCAGACAGGAGCCAAAAACATTCAGTACTTC. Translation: CARSQTGAKNIQYF.

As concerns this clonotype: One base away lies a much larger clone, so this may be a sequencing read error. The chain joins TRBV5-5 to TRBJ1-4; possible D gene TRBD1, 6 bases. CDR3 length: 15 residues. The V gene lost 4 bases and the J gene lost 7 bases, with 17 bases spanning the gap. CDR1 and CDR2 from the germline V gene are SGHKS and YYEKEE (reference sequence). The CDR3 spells CASSPQGAHGEKLFF. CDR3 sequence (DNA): TGTGCCAGCAGCCCACAGGGCGCTCATGGTGAAAAACTGTTTTTT.

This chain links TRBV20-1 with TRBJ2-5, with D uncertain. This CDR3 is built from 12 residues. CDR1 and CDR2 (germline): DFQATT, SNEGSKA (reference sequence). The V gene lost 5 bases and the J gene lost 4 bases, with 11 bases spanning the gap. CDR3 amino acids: CSAEATLETQYF. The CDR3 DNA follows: TGCAGTGCTGAAGCTACGCTAGAGACCCAGTACTTC.

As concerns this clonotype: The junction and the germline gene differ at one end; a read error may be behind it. The CDR3 nucleotides are TGTGCCAGCAACATACAGGCTCAGCCCCAGCAATTT. Translation: CASNIQAQPQQF. The J gene is TRBJ1-5, the V gene TRBV6-2 or TRBV6-3; possible D gene TRBD1, 5 bases. The germline gives CDR1 MNHEY, CDR2 SVGEGT. CDR3 size: 12 residues.

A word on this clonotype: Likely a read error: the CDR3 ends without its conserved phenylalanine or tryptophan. CDR3: CASSSAGTGFPQETQYL. The CDR3 DNA follows: TGTGCCAGCAGTTCTGCCGGGACAGGGTTCCCACAAGAGACCCAGTACCTC. V usage is TRBV6-5 and J usage is TRBJ2-5, with 9 positions matching TRBD1. J was trimmed by 2 bases and V by 4 bases; bases with no gene match: 11. This CDR3 is 17 amino acids long. Germline V gene data show CDR1 as MNHEY and CDR2 as SVGAGI.

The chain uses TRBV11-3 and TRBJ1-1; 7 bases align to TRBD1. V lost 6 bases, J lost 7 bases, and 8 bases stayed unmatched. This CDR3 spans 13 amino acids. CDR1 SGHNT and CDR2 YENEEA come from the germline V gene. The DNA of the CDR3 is TGTGCCAGCAGAGGACAGGTTAGGATTGAAGCTTTCTTT. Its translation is CASRGQVRIEAFF.

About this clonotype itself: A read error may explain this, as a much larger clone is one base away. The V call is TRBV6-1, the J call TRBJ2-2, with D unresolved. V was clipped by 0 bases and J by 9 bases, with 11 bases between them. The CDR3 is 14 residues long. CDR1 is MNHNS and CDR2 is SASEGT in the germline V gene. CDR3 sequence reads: CASSEARVTRELFF. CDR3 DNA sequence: TGTGCCAGCAGTGAAGCGCGTGTGACCCGGGAGCTGTTTTTT.